Listed here are 8 T cell receptor beta chains from one sample, sequenced in a study of T cell repertoires in cytomegalovirus infection. TCRdb fed the reads into MiXCR, producing one record per CDR3 protein. The repertoire holds roughly 340,000 distinct CDR3 sequences, with about 27% as singletons. Their antigens are not known. The source was cultured PBMCs, collected from culture after CMV antigen stimulation. These receptors all come from a human donor in good health (CMV status not recorded). Some clones in this sample may be carry-over from other donors' samples.

CDR3 sequence: CATSRDPGRGYEQYF. Written as DNA, the CDR3 is TGTGCCACCAGCAGAGATCCGGGCAGGGGCTACGAGCAGTACTTC. The chain has TRBV15 and TRBJ2-7; D is possibly TRBD1 (6 bases). CDR1 and CDR2 (germline): LNHNV, YYDKDF (reference sequence). The CDR3 is 15 amino acids. Between the trimmed V and J ends, which lost 0 bases and 3 bases, there was a span of 12 bases.

This clonotype has a handful of counts. The CDR3 loop is CASGWGTDYGYTF. Here the CDR3 DNA reads TGTGCTAGTGGTTGGGGGACAGACTATGGCTACACCTTC. The V and J genes are TRBV12-5 and TRBJ1-2; 7 positions match TRBD1. This CDR3 contains 13 residues. Trimming cost V 4 bases and J 3 bases; bases outside gene matches: 2. Germline loops: CDR1 LGHNT, CDR2 FRNRAP. Together with reference TRBV12-5 and TRBJ1-2, the CDR3 gives the full variable domain: DARVTQTPRHKVTEMGQEVTMRCQPILGHNTVFWYRQTMMQGLELLAYFRNRAPLDDSGMPKDRFSAEMPDATLATLKIQPSEPRDSAVYFCASGWGTDYGYTFGSGTRLTVV.

The V gene is TRBV4-1, the J gene TRBJ2-5; 12 nucleotides match TRBD2. This CDR3 spans 18 amino acids. V lost 2 bases to trimming and J lost 5 bases; unmatched junction nucleotides: 12. The V gene's germline CDR1 is MGHRA and CDR2 YSYEKL. The CDR3 is CASSQHASGGVLRETQYF. In DNA, the CDR3 is TGCGCCAGCAGCCAACATGCTAGCGGGGGGGTACTGAGGGAGACCCAGTACTTC.

Regarding this clonotype: A much larger clone lies a single base off, so this may be a read error. The chain couples TRBV7-6 to TRBJ2-5; the match to TRBD2 covers 9 bases. The J segment lost 1 base and the V segment lost 5 bases, leaving 14 bases of the junction unmatched. CDR1 SGHVS and CDR2 FNYEAQ come from the germline V gene. This CDR3 contains 18 residues. In nucleotides, the CDR3 is TGTGCCAGCAGCCCCCTTGGGACTAGCTGGAGTCCCCAAGAGACCCAGTACTTC. Translated: CASSPLGTSWSPQETQYF.

This clonotype was seen repeatedly, ten times or more. This chain links TRBV7-2 with TRBJ2-3; 10 nucleotides line up with TRBD1. This CDR3 is 13 amino acids long. Germline trimming cut 5 bases from V and 6 bases from J; bases unmatched to any gene: 2. Germline V gene sequence: CDR1 SGHTA, CDR2 FQGNSA. The chain's CDR3 is CASSGDRGDTQYF. The CDR3 nucleotides are TGTGCCAGCAGCGGGGACAGGGGTGATACGCAGTATTTT.

This clonotype was seen at least ten times. This chain joins TRBV20-1 and TRBJ2-3; 10 bases line up with TRBD2. The CDR3 totals 16 residues. Germline V gives CDR1 DFQATT, CDR2 SNEGSKA (reference sequence). Trimming at V came to 0 bases and at J to 1 base, leaving 4 bases not matched to a gene. CDR3 in DNA: TGCAGTGCTAGAGAAATTCTAGCGGGAGGCACAGATACGCAGTATTTT. The encoded protein is CSAREILAGGTDTQYF.

The chain combines TRBV6-4 with TRBJ2-3; the D is unclear. Germline assignment: CDR1 MRHNA and CDR2 SNTAGT. The CDR3 length is 15 residues. Between the trimmed V and J ends, which lost 0 bases and 1 base, there was a span of 8 bases. CDR3 DNA: TGTGCCAGCAGTGACTCGTGGAGCGGCACAGATACGCAGTATTTT. Protein product: CASSDSWSGTDTQYF.

The gene calls are TRBV20-1 and TRBJ2-7, with D unclear. Trimming pared 2 bases from V and 7 bases from J, leaving 12 bases between. Looked up from germline, CDR1 is DFQATT and CDR2 is SNEGSKA (reference sequence). This CDR3 contains 12 residues. The CDR3 loop reads CSARMSVGEQYF. DNA for the CDR3: TGCAGTGCTAGAATGTCTGTAGGTGAGCAGTACTTC.